The clone carrying this TCR beta chain was detected a few times. The antigen is unknown. TCRdb processed the reads anew with MiXCR; each CDR3 protein has one entry. The sample has tens of thousands of distinct CDR3 sequences, 4% seen once. This record belongs to a study of T cell repertoires in cytomegalovirus infection. About the research overall: Indications of both CMV infection and matching HLA type were provided by public TCR beta signatures. Study-level results: There were carriers of CMV plus the relevant HLA, and cumulative public TCR beta family frequency identified them. Predominance within the ex vivo response was attributable to HLA-C-restricted CMV-specific TCR beta clonotypes.

The CDR3 spans 13 residues. CDR1 SNHLY and CDR2 FYNNEI come from the germline V gene. The V and J ends lost 4 bases and 4 bases respectively, with 11 bases between them. The V and J genes are TRBV2 and TRBJ2-7; D is undetermined. The TCR sequence derives from a human donor in good health (CMV status not recorded). Some clones in this sample may be carry-over from other donors' samples. Material: PBMCs. The CDR3 region has the DNA TGTGCCAGCAGTGCTGTCGAGACGTACGAGCAGTACTTC. It codes for CASSAVETYEQYF.